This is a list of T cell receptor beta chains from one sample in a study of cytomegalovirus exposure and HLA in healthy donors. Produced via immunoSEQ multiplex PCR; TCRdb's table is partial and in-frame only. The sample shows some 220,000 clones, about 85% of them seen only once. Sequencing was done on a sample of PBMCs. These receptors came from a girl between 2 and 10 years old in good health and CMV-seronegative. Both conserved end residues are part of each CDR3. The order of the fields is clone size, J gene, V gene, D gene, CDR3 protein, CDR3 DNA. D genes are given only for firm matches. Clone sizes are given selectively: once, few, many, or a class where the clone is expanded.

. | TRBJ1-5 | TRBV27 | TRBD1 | CASSPGTGSNQPQHF | TGTGCCAGCAGCCCCGGGACAGGAAGCAATCAGCCCCAGCATTTT
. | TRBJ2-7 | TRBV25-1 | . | CASRASGLPTSWQYEQYF | TGTGCCAGCAGAGCCTCCGGGCTGCCTACTAGCTGGCAATACGAGCAGTACTTC
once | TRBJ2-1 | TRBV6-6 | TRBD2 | CASSTPLAGAHNEQFF | TGTGCCAGCAGTACCCCACTAGCGGGAGCACACAATGAGCAGTTCTTC
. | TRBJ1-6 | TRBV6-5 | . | CASSYTDTGSPLHF | TGTGCCAGCAGTTACACCGATACGGGGTCACCCCTCCACTTT
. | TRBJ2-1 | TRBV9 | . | CASSVVGLMGRGNYNEQFF | TGTGCCAGCAGCGTAGTAGGGCTAATGGGCAGGGGAAACTACAATGAGCAGTTCTTC
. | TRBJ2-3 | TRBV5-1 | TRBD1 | CASSLEARGTDTQYF | TGCGCCAGCAGCTTGGAGGCCAGGGGGACAGATACGCAGTATTTT
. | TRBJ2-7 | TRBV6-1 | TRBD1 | CASSEAGTVTYEQYF | TGTGCCAGCAGTGAAGCCGGGACAGTGACCTACGAGCAGTACTTC
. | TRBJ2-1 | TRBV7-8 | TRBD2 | CASSLRPTSGENEQFF | TGTGCCAGCAGCTTAAGGCCGACTAGCGGGGAGAATGAGCAGTTCTTC
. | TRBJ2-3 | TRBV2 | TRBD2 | CASSDRLAGGPRDTQYF | TGTGCCAGCAGTGATCGACTAGCGGGGGGGCCACGGGATACGCAGTATTTT
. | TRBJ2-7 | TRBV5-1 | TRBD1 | CASSTPGQHYKQYF | TGCGCCAGCAGCACGCCGGGACAGCACTACAAGCAGTACTTC
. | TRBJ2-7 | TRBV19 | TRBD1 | CASSRDRVYEQYF | TGTGCCAGTAGTCGTGACAGGGTGTACGAGCAGTACTTC
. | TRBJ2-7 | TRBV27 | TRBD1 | CASSLMGTGTYEQYF | TGTGCCAGCAGTTTAATGGGGACAGGGACCTACGAGCAGTACTTC
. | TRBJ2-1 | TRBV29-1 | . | CSVDEPGNEQFF | TGCAGCGTAGATGAGCCGGGGAATGAGCAGTTCTTC
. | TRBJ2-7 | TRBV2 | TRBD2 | CASSETASGGIKGEQYF | TGTGCCAGCAGTGAAACCGCTAGCGGGGGGATCAAGGGGGAGCAGTACTTC
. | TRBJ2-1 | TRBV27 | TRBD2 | CASSTLAGAVNEQFF | TGTGCCAGCAGTACCCTAGCGGGAGCAGTTAATGAGCAGTTCTTC
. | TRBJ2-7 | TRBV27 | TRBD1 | CASSWDRGPYEQYF | TGTGCCAGCAGCTGGGACAGGGGGCCTTACGAGCAGTACTTC
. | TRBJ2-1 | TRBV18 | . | CASSPELVNEQFF | TGTGCCAGCTCACCAGAACTAGTCAATGAGCAGTTCTTC
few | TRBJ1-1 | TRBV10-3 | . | CAISNRVITEAFF | TGTGCCATCAGTAACAGGGTCATCACTGAAGCTTTCTTT
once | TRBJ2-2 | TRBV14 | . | CASSPSRTGELFF | TGTGCCAGCAGCCCCTCGAGGACCGGGGAGCTGTTTTTT
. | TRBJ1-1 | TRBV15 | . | CATSIPGVEAFF | TGTGCCACCAGCATCCCGGGGGTTGAAGCTTTCTTT
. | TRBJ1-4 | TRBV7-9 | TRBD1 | CASSLTGGGTNEKLFF | TGTGCCAGCAGCTTAACAGGGGGGGGAACTAATGAAAAACTGTTTTTT
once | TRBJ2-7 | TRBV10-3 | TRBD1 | CAISESEGRTGALWEQYF | TGTGCCATCAGTGAGTCGGAGGGGCGGACAGGGGCCCTCTGGGAGCAGTACTTC
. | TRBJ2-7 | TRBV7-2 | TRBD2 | CASSSGTSAYEQYF | TGTGCCAGCAGCTCCGGGACTAGCGCCTACGAGCAGTACTTC
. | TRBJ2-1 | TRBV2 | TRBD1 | CASIRDRGYNEQFF | TGTGCCAGCATAAGGGACAGGGGCTACAATGAGCAGTTCTTC
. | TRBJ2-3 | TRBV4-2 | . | CASSQDPGFTDTQYF | TGTGCCAGCAGCCAAGATCCCGGGTTCACAGATACGCAGTATTTT
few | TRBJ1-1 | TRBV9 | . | CASSVERGTEAFF | TGTGCCAGCAGCGTAGAGCGGGGCACTGAAGCTTTCTTT
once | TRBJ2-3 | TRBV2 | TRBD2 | CASRILAGADTQYF | TGTGCCAGCAGGATTCTAGCGGGCGCAGATACGCAGTATTTT
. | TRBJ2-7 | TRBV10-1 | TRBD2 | CASRVIAGGSHGDYEQYF | TGCGCCAGCAGGGTAATAGCGGGAGGGTCTCATGGTGACTACGAGCAGTACTTC
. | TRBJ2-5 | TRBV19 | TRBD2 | CASTRRAGVRQETQYF | TGTGCCAGTACTAGAAGGGCGGGAGTTCGCCAAGAGACCCAGTACTTC
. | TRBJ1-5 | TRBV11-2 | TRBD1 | CASSHETQGESLPQHF | TGTGCCAGCAGCCACGAAACTCAGGGGGAGTCTCTGCCCCAGCATTTT
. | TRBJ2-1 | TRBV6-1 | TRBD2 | CASSDVILAGSSYNEQFF | TGTGCCAGCAGTGATGTAATACTAGCGGGGAGCTCCTACAATGAGCAGTTCTTC
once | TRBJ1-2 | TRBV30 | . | CAWSVQDYGYTF | TGTGCCTGGAGTGTACAGGACTATGGCTACACCTTC
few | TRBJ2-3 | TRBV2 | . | CASKYGGGTDTQYF | TGTGCCAGCAAGTATGGGGGAGGAACAGATACGCAGTATTTT
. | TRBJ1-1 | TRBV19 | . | CASSIEAGWGEAFF | TGTGCCAGTAGTATAGAGGCAGGGTGGGGTGAAGCTTTCTTT
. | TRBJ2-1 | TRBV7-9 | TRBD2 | CASSSSGRAYNEQFF | TGTGCCAGCAGCTCTAGCGGGAGGGCCTACAATGAGCAGTTCTTC
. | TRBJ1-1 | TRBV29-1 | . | CSVESAWGGEAFF | TGCAGCGTTGAGTCCGCTTGGGGGGGTGAAGCTTTCTTT
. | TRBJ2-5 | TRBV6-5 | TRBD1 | CASSYNGQGKKETQYF | TGTGCCAGCAGTTACAACGGACAGGGAAAGAAAGAGACCCAGTACTTC
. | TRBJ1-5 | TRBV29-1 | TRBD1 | CSVELSRDRGRRINQPQHF | TGCAGCGTTGAGCTGAGCCGGGACAGGGGGCGACGGATCAATCAGCCCCAGCATTTT
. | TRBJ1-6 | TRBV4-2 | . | CASSPLGRTGDSPLHF | TGTGCCAGCAGCCCACTGGGCAGGACGGGGGATTCACCCCTCCACTTT
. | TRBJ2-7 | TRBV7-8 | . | CASSLGRAEQYF | TGTGCCAGCAGCTTGGGCAGGGCCGAGCAGTACTTC
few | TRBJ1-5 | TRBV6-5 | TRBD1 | CASSLWTGGQPQHF | TGTGCCAGCAGCTTGTGGACAGGGGGTCAGCCCCAGCATTTT
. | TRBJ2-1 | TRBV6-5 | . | CASRDRFYWFF | TGTGCCAGCAGGGACAGATTTTATTGGTTCTTC
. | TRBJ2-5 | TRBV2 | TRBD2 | CASSTGAGGGYETQYF | TGTGCCAGCAGTACAGGTGCGGGAGGGGGGTACGAGACCCAGTACTTC
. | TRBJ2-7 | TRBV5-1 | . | CASSAGQHYYEQYF | TGCGCCAGCAGCGCGGGACAGCACTACTACGAGCAGTACTTC